This entry is about one T cell receptor (beta chain). PCR used 60 Vbeta primers and 13 Jbeta primers. Method: immunoSEQ multiplex PCR; TCRdb's copy keeps in-frame clones and lacks some. Its table lists 150,000 or so clones. The source of the sample is a study of cytomegalovirus exposure and HLA in healthy donors. The sequence was collected from a woman in her forties or fifties in good health and CMV-seronegative. Sequencing input: PBMCs.

The CDR3 region has the DNA TGTGCCAGCAGCGGTTTCAGGGGTTTCAGCTACACCTTC. Translating it yields CASSGFRGFSYTF. The rearrangement joins TRBV9 to TRBJ1-2; D possibly corresponds to TRBD1 (6 bases). V lost 3 bases to trimming and J lost 9 bases, with 15 bases between them. The germline V gene has CDR1 SGDLS and CDR2 YYNGEE. CDR3 length: 13 residues. Based on the CDR3 plus reference TRBV9 and TRBJ1-2, the full variable domain is DSGVTQTPKHLITATGQRVTLRCSPRSGDLSVYWYQQSLDQGLQFLIQYYNGEERAKGNILERFSAQQFPDLHSELNLSSLELGDSALYFCASSGFRGFSYTFGSGTRLTVV.